This T cell receptor beta chain was captured by sequencing in a study of identical twins (dated by TCRdb to 2016 to 2018). Looking at the study overall: To test whether fetal clonotypes persist, the study used deep sequencing on TCR alpha and beta repertoires from monozygotic twins, unrelated adults of various ages, and cord blood. Replicate twin experiments were performed at different times using different library preparation protocols to rule out contamination. What the research found in general, with its limitations: Abundant cord blood beta clonotypes carried fewer insertions; young adult naive repertoires showed a weaker similar trend, while memory repertoires showed none. Compared with coincidental sharing between unrelated individuals, out-of-frame TCR alpha sequences shared between twins had an excess of sequences with low generation probability. Zero-insertion analyses could be partly confounded by invariant T cells such as MAIT and iNKT, though diverse VJ usage argued against such confounding for most clonotypes. Because the same donors could not be followed over many years, the conclusions depended on cross-sectional statistical analysis. Out-of-frame TCR alpha sharing in monozygotic twins was systematically underestimated by recombination models, whereas sharing between unrelated individuals was in agreement with the recombination models. A weaker excess of twin sharing was found in beta out-of-frame sequences because the signal-to-noise ratio was lowered by fewer shared sequences.

Only healthy Caucasian donors were included. Three pairs of female monozygotic twins, all aged roughly 18 to 29 years, were included in the twin cohort. RNA for TCR libraries was isolated from peripheral blood mononuclear cells. This clonotype was recorded many times. This receptor's antigen is unknown. Base qualities are missing; no much larger clone stands one base away. The library was obtained by 5' RACE. The sequencer listed for this sample is Illumina HiSeq 2000. Template switching introduced a universal primer binding site; the final cDNA contained a unique molecular identifier, enabling accurate counting of TCR cDNA molecules. Specific primers in the conserved constant-segment region were used to synthesize first-strand cDNA for the TCR alpha and beta chains. To control for contamination, every cDNA library was double barcoded, receiving both a SMART-Mk sample barcode and Illumina barcodes. TruSeq adapter sequences, together with Illumina sample barcodes, were added in two successive PCR steps. The TCR alpha and beta cDNA libraries were sequenced on the Illumina HiSeq platform using custom primers. The paper's data handling went like this. Unique molecular identifiers were extracted from raw reads with MiGEC, and CDR3 positions were determined with MiXCR. For each individual, recombination models were inferred using an EM algorithm with the repgenHMM and IGoR tools. Shared clonotype analysis was performed with the tcR package in R, normalizing sharing by the product of cloneset sizes. To study raw recombination free of thymic and clonal selection effects, out-of-frame nonproductive sequences were analyzed. Clones were called with MiXCR by TCRdb after fastp trimmed the public reads at Q25, and only in-frame beta chains were retained. Under each unique CDR3 protein, matching rows form one entry showing the most common genes and DNA. Clone size and V and J calls follow TCRdb, not the original study. This sample gives 500,000 to 700,000 distinct CDR3 sequences in total; about 7.1% of them show up just once. The ten largest clones represent roughly 1.6% of the sample.

V loses 4 bases at its end and J loses 5 bases; junction bases beyond the gene matches: 16. The germline V gene supplies CDR1 LGHNA and CDR2 YNFKEQ. The CDR3 sequence holds 17 residues, the cysteine and phenylalanine included. The retained sequence is limited to the CDR3, 51 bases, with the frame set at the first base. This same sample was also part of a study on yellow fever vaccine responses in identical twins. According to the second study: The T cell response to vaccination in identical twins was reported by the authors to appear partly convergent and partly personalized. The study precisely tracked vaccine-responding T cell clones in identical twins.

Specimen: PBMCs. The chain joins TRBV4-2 to TRBJ2-7, with 8 central nucleotides matching TRBD2. The receptor was derived from a woman aged 18-29 years in good health. The DNA sequence is given as TGTGCCAGCAGCCGGAGTTTCGACAAGCGGGAGTTCGACGAGCAGTACTTC. Its protein is CASSRSFDKREFDEQYF.